This TCR beta chain was profiled in a study of CXCR3-negative and CXCR3-positive naive CD8 T cells. Subsets of CD8+ T cells were each sorted in triplicate at roughly 300,000 cells apiece. Regarding this clonotype: The antigen is unknown.

Study-wide results and caveats: TRB CDR3s of CXCR3-positive naive cells were more hydrophobic than those of CXCR3-negative naive cells. Similar TRBV-TRBJ usage was seen in naive cells (both CXCR3-negative and CXCR3-positive), but memory cells differed.

The CDR3 has 15 amino acids. Looked up from germline, CDR1 is LGHNA and CDR2 is YNFKEQ. Through 5' RACE with UMI labels, the TRB cDNA libraries were prepared. TCRdb re-analyzed the 5' RACE reads; it lists each CDR3 protein once, without DNA. The sample includes about 45,000 distinct CDR3 sequences. This chain connects TRBV4-2 to TRBJ2-1; TCRdb reports TRBD2, a call that lacks DNA to check it against. The clonotype originates from a human donor in good health. Some clones in this sample may be carry-over from other donors' samples. Source material: naive CXCR3- CD8+ T cells from blood. Indicated subset: CD45RO-CCR7+CD27+CD95- naive CD8+ T cells lacking CXCR3 (TNR3-). This CDR3 reads CASSHELAEVSEQFF.